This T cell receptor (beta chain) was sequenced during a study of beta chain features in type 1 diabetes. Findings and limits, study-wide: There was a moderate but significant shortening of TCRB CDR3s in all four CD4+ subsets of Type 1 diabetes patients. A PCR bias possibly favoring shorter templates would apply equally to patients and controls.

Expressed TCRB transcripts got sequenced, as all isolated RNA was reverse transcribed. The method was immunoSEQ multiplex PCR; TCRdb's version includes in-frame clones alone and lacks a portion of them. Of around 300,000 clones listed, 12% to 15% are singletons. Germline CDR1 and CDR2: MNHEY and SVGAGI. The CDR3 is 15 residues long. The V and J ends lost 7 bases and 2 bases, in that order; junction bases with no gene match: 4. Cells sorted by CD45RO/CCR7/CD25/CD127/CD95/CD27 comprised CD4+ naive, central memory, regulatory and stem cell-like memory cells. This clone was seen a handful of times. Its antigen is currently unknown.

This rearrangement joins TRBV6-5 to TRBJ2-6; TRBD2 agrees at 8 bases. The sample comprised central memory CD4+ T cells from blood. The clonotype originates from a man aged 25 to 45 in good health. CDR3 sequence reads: CASNLGGAGANVLTF. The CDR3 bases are TGTGCCAGCAACCTCGGGGGGGCTGGGGCCAACGTCCTGACTTTC.